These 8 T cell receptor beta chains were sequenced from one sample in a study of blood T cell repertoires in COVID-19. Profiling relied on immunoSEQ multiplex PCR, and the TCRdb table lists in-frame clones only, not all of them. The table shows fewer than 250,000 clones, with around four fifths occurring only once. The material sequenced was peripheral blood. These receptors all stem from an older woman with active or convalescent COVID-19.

Written as DNA, the CDR3 is TGTGCCAGCAGTCCCCGACAGGGTCAATACAATGAGCAGTTCTTC. Encoded protein: CASSPRQGQYNEQFF. The chain links TRBV7-2 to TRBJ2-1; 7 positions agree with TRBD1. J gave up 4 bases and V 6 bases, and 9 bases lay outside the gene matches. This CDR3 region has 15 residues. Per the germline V gene, CDR1 is SGHTA and CDR2 is FQGNSA.

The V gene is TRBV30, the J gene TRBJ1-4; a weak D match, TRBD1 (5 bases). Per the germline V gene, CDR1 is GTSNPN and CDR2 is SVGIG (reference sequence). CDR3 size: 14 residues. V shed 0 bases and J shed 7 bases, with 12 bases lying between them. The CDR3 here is CAWSVRAGSEKLFF. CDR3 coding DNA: TGTGCCTGGAGTGTACGGGCAGGGTCTGAAAAACTGTTTTTT.

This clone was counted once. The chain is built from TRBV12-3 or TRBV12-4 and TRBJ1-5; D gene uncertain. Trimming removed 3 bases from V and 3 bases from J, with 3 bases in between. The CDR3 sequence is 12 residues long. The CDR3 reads CASSFFNQPQHF. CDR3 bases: TGTGCCAGCAGTTTCTTCAATCAGCCCCAGCATTTT.

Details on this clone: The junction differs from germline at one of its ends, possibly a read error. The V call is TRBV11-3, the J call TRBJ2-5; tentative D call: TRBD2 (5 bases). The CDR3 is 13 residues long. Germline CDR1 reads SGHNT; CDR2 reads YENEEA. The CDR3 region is CASRLASQETQYF. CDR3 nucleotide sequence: TGTGCCAGCAGATTAGCGTCTCAAGAGACCCAGTACTTC.

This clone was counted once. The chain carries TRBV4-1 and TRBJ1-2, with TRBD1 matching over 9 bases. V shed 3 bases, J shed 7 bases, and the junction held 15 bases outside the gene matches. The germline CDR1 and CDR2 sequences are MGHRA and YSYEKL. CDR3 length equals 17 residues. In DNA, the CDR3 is TGCGCCAGCAGCCACAGGACAGGGGAAATTAGCCAGGGTGGCTACACCTTC. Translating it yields CASSHRTGEISQGGYTF.

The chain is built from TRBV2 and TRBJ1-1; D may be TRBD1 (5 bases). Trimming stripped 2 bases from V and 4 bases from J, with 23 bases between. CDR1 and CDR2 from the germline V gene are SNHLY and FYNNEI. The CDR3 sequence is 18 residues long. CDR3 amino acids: CASSERESGRSRSTEAFF. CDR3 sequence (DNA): TGTGCCAGCAGTGAACGAGAGTCAGGGAGGTCGAGGAGCACTGAAGCTTTCTTT.

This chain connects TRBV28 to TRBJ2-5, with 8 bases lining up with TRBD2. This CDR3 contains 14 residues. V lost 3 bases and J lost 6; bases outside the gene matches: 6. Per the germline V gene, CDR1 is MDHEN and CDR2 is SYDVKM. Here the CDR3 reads CASSFQRGRKTQYF. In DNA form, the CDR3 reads TGTGCCAGCAGTTTCCAGCGGGGGCGGAAGACCCAGTACTTC.

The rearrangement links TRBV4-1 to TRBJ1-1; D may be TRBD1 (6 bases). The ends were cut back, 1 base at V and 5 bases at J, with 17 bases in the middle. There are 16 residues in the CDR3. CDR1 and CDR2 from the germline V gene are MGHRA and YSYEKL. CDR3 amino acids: CASSQGSRGRGTEAFF. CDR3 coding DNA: TGCGCCAGCAGCCAAGGATCCAGGGGCAGAGGGACTGAAGCTTTCTTT.